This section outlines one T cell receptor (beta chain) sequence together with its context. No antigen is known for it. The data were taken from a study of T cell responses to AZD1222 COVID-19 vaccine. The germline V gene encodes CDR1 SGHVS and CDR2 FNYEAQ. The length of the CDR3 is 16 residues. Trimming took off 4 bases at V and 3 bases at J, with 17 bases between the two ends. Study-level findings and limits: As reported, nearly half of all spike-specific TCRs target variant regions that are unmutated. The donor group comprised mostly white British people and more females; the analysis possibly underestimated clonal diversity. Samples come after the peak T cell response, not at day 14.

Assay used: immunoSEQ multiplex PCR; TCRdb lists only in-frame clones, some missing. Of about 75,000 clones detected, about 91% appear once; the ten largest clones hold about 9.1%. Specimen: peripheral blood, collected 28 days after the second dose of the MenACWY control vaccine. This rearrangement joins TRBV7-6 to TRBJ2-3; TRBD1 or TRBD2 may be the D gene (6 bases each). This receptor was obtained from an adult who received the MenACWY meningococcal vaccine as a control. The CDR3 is CASSSPGGGRTDTQYF. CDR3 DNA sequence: TGTGCCAGCAGCTCACCCGGGGGCGGTAGGACAGATACGCAGTATTTT.